A single sample gave rise to the 2 T cell receptor beta chains below, sequenced in a study of shared clonotypes between healthy human individuals. Assay used: immunoSEQ multiplex PCR; TCRdb lists only in-frame clones, some missing. Among 1 million to 1.2 million clones listed, around three quarters were seen once. Specimen: memory CD4+ T cells from PBMCs. Stated subset: CD45RA-negative fraction. The receptors derive from a young man in good health. Some clones in this sample may be carry-over from other donors' samples.

The chain uses TRBV7-2 and TRBJ2-7, with unresolved D. This CDR3 comprises 14 residues. Germline V gene sequence: CDR1 SGHTA, CDR2 FQGNSA. V lost 5 bases and J lost 4, with 15 bases in between. As DNA, the CDR3 is TGTGCCAGCAGCCCCCCCTGGATCCTATACGAGCAGTACTTC. Translated, it gives CASSPPWILYEQYF.

About this clone: A junction boundary mismatches the germline segment, possibly from a read error. The gene calls are TRBV5-1 and TRBJ1-1; perhaps TRBD1 as D (6 bases). Germline loops: CDR1 SGHRS, CDR2 YFSETQ. CDR3 size: 16 residues. The CDR3 region is CASRPSRQAMNTEAFF. CDR3 nucleotide sequence: TGTGCCAGCAGACCCTCCCGACAGGCCATGAACACTGAAGCTTTCTTT. Variable domain in full (rest from reference TRBV5-1 and TRBJ1-1): KAGVTQTPRYLIKTRGQQVTLSCSPISGHRSVSWYQQTPGQGLQFLFEYFSETQRNKGNFPGRFSGRQFSNSRSEMNVSTLELGDSALYLCASRPSRQAMNTEAFFGQGTRLTVV.